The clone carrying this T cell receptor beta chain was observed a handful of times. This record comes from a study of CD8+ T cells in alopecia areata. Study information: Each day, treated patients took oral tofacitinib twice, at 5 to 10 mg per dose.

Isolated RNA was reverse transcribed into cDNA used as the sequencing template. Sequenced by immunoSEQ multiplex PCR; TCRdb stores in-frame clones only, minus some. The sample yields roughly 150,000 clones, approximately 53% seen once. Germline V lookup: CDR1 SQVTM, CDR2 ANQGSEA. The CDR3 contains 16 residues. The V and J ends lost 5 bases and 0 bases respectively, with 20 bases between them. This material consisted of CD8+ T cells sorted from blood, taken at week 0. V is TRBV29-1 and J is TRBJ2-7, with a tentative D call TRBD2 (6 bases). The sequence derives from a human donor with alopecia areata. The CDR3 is CSVLTWGDSSSYEQYF. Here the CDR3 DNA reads TGCAGCGTTCTTACATGGGGGGACTCGAGCTCCTACGAGCAGTACTTC.